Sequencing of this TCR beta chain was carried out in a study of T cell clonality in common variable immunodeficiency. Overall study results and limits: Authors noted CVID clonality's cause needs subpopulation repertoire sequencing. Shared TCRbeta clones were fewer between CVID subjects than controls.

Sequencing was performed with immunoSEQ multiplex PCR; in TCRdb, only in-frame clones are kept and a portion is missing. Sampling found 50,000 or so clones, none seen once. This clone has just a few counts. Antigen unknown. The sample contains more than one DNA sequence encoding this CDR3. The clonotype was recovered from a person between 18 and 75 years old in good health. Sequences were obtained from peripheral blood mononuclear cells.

The CDR3 DNA, read in part, is TGCAGTGCCAGCCCCGGGACAGGGGGTTCACCC. The encoded protein is CSASPGTGGSP. The whole CDR3 protein is CSASPGTGGSPLHF. This chain uses TRBV20-1 with TRBJ1-6, with TRBD1 matching 11 bases. The read terminates 3 residues ahead of where the CDR3 ends, so the germline J gene completes it. Germline CDR1 reads DFQATT; CDR2 reads SNEGSKA (reference sequence). V dropped 6 bases and J dropped 9; count of bases not matched to a gene: 7. The CDR3 has 14 amino acids.